This is a list of T cell receptor beta chains from one sample in a study of cytomegalovirus exposure and HLA in healthy donors. The protocol was immunoSEQ multiplex PCR, while the TCRdb copy is restricted to in-frame clones and leaves out a portion. Counted here are fewer than 200,000 clones, about 86% occurring once; the ten biggest clones make up 1.5% to 2%. The sequencing input was PBMCs. The receptors were sampled from a man in his forties or fifties in good health and CMV-seropositive. Both conserved end residues are trimmed from each CDR3. A D gene is named only where the DNA matches it firmly.

v_call: TRBV7-9
d_call: -
cdr3_aa: ASSSRTATNEKLF

v_call: TRBV6-6
d_call: TRBD1
cdr3_aa: ASSYLTGGDGYT

v_call: TRBV9
d_call: -
cdr3_aa: ASSVTDNPQETQY

v_call: TRBV5-1
d_call: -
cdr3_aa: ASSFATSGEQY

v_call: TRBV6-5
d_call: -
cdr3_aa: ASSYEGVNQPQH

v_call: TRBV2
d_call: TRBD2
cdr3_aa: ASSVTRIAGERQY

v_call: TRBV6-5
d_call: -
cdr3_aa: ASSPGVAGNTEAF

v_call: TRBV19
d_call: TRBD1
cdr3_aa: ASSIPGQGHDTQY

v_call: TRBV7-8
d_call: TRBD2
cdr3_aa: ASSLFDQRESAQY

v_call: TRBV5-6
d_call: TRBD1
cdr3_aa: ASSWVQGTEAF

v_call: TRBV27
d_call: -
cdr3_aa: ASSLFMAGNTEAF

v_call: TRBV10-3
d_call: TRBD1
cdr3_aa: AISESDRSGANVLT

v_call: TRBV14
d_call: -
cdr3_aa: ASSQGGGAQY

v_call: TRBV18
d_call: -
cdr3_aa: ASSLRDYEQY

v_call: TRBV9
d_call: TRBD2
cdr3_aa: ASSVAQGTSGDTQY

v_call: TRBV5-6
d_call: TRBD2
cdr3_aa: ASSLYGTSGFLSQETQY

v_call: TRBV5-1
d_call: TRBD1
cdr3_aa: ASSLAPGGAGNYGYT

v_call: TRBV5-1
d_call: TRBD2
cdr3_aa: ASSSEISGTHLTGELF

v_call: TRBV27
d_call: -
cdr3_aa: ASSFVVGGQNEQF

v_call: TRBV5-1
d_call: -
cdr3_aa: ASGVGTQKAETQY

v_call: TRBV5-1
d_call: TRBD2
cdr3_aa: ASSLGLADFGETQY

v_call: TRBV28
d_call: TRBD1
cdr3_aa: ASSDRGSGGSEAF

v_call: TRBV27
d_call: TRBD1
cdr3_aa: ASITLPGTGACEQY

v_call: TRBV7-9
d_call: -
cdr3_aa: SSSLLSGEKLF

v_call: TRBV9
d_call: -
cdr3_aa: ASSSRADGYNEQF

v_call: TRBV4-3
d_call: TRBD1
cdr3_aa: ASSRMTGGGYGYT

v_call: TRBV11-1
d_call: TRBD1
cdr3_aa: ASSLGQGAYEQY

v_call: TRBV6-5
d_call: -
cdr3_aa: ASSPAGNNQPQH

v_call: TRBV11-2
d_call: -
cdr3_aa: ASSLGAWGREETQY

v_call: TRBV5-1
d_call: TRBD2
cdr3_aa: ASSRSSSGNPTGELF

v_call: TRBV7-8
d_call: -
cdr3_aa: ASSQTVANYGYT

v_call: TRBV7-2
d_call: -
cdr3_aa: ASSSGIGYGYT

v_call: TRBV7-2
d_call: TRBD2
cdr3_aa: ASRRLAGNEQF

v_call: TRBV7-8
d_call: TRBD1
cdr3_aa: ASSPNPSTGTGSNQPQH

v_call: TRBV6-1
d_call: TRBD2
cdr3_aa: ASGISGSRHGELF

v_call: TRBV5-1
d_call: -
cdr3_aa: ASSLVGGPSEKLF